Listed below are T cell receptor beta chains from one sample, sequenced in a study of T cells after yellow fever vaccination. From the 5' RACE reads, TCRdb called clonotypes with MiXCR, one entry per CDR3 protein. This sample has around 310,000 distinct CDR3 sequences; roughly 4% occur once, and the top ten carry roughly 24%. The sample here was PBMCs, taken 5 days after the yellow fever booster vaccination. The receptors were sampled from a man younger than 30 who received the YFV17D yellow fever vaccine. Each CDR3 is given with its conserved first and last residue.

J gene	V gene	CDR3 protein
TRBJ2-1	TRBV27	CASSFSKGNEQFF
TRBJ2-1	TRBV14	CASSQGGDEQFF
TRBJ2-2	TRBV5-1	CASSLSRDGTGELFF
TRBJ1-1	TRBV12-3/TRBV12-4	CASQGSWNTEAFF
TRBJ2-5	TRBV12-3/TRBV12-4	CASSFPGGWETQYF
TRBJ1-1	TRBV5-1	CASSFLGGGAMNTEAFF
TRBJ1-6	TRBV20-1	CSAGASGRQNSPLHF
TRBJ2-3	TRBV7-9	CASGHRLGETDTQYF
TRBJ2-3	TRBV5-1	CASSFRGGPWTDTQYF
TRBJ1-1	TRBV7-3	CASSPTSWTEAFF
TRBJ1-5	TRBV5-1	CASSLGPRQSNQPQHF
TRBJ1-1	TRBV29-1	CSVAPGNTEAFF
TRBJ1-1	TRBV7-2	CASSLVFWGRTEAFF
TRBJ1-2	TRBV5-5	CASSLVLGRDSNYGYTF
TRBJ1-1	TRBV12-3/TRBV12-4	CASSLPGTEAFF
TRBJ1-4	TRBV12-3/TRBV12-4	CASSFSGPAEKLFF
TRBJ1-5	TRBV7-9	CASSFAPTQPQHF
TRBJ2-4	TRBV6-2/TRBV6-3	CASTPGADIQYF
TRBJ2-3	TRBV4-3	CASSQEAEGATQYF
TRBJ2-6	TRBV6-6	CASRGTGRAGANVLTF
TRBJ2-5	TRBV7-8	CASSSRRGPRTQYF
TRBJ2-2	TRBV6-2/TRBV6-3	CASSLRREGSGELFF
TRBJ1-1	TRBV18	CASSPPVDTEAFF
TRBJ1-1	TRBV20-1	CSAAVTGRRRTEAFF
TRBJ2-7	TRBV9	CASSVATRGPYEQYF